The entry that follows covers one TCR beta chain sequence. The data originate from a study of cytomegalovirus exposure and HLA in healthy donors. Background on the study: Clustering assigned 81% of the approximately 370 genotyped donors to the Caucasian-associated ancestry cluster.

A multiplex PCR was run with 60 Vbeta primers and 13 Jbeta primers. Data came from immunoSEQ multiplex PCR; TCRdb stores just in-frame clones and leaves some out. The table lists more than 150,000 clones, about 75% of them singletons. Germline V gene data show CDR1 as SGDLS and CDR2 as YYNGEE. V dropped 5 bases and J dropped 5 bases, with 16 bases sitting between them. This CDR3 has 14 residues. The clonotype comes from a woman in her forties in good health and CMV-seropositive. The material sequenced was PBMCs. This chain connects TRBV9 to TRBJ1-1; D perhaps matches TRBD1 (5 bases). In DNA, the CDR3 is TGTGCCAGCAGTCCGGGGGGAGGTCGGACTGAAGCTTTCTTT. Its protein product is CASSPGGGRTEAFF.